Listed below are T cell receptor beta chains from one sample, sequenced in a study of cytomegalovirus exposure and HLA in healthy donors. Sequenced by immunoSEQ multiplex PCR; TCRdb stores in-frame clones only, minus some. Of 100,000 to 150,000 clones listed, roughly 70% are singletons. Sample: PBMCs. The receptors derive from a man aged 40-55 years in good health and CMV-seropositive. The CDR3 runs from the conserved cysteine through the conserved F or W. Fields, in order: clone size, V gene, J gene, D gene, CDR3 protein, CDR3 DNA. A D gene is named only where the DNA matches it firmly. Size tells how often a clone was seen (once, few, many) or the class of an expanded clone, and some rows leave it out.

-	TRBV27	TRBJ2-1	-	CASSSTPTGWTVNEQFF	TGTGCCAGCAGTTCCACCCCCACAGGGTGGACGGTCAATGAGCAGTTCTTC
few	TRBV10-2	TRBJ2-7	TRBD2	CASSFGTSGREHEQYF	TGCGCCAGCAGTTTCGGGACTAGCGGGAGGGAGCACGAGCAGTACTTC
-	TRBV18	TRBJ1-3	-	CASSPQQATSGNTIYF	TGTGCCAGCTCACCACAACAGGCTACGTCTGGAAACACCATATATTTT
-	TRBV5-1	TRBJ2-1	TRBD2	CASSLARGGAENEQFF	TGCGCCAGCAGCTTGGCCCGGGGGGGGGCGGAGAATGAGCAGTTCTTC
-	TRBV18	TRBJ2-7	-	CASSRLRANPTEASYEQYF	TGTGCCAGCTCTCGCCTGCGAGCAAATCCGACAGAAGCCTCCTACGAGCAGTACTTC
-	TRBV29-1	TRBJ1-5	-	CSVARGDGQPQHF	TGCAGCGTCGCCCGGGGGGATGGTCAGCCCCAGCATTTT
few	TRBV4-1	TRBJ1-1	-	CASSQAKGVDEAFF	TGCGCCAGCAGCCAAGCAAAGGGGGTCGATGAAGCTTTCTTT
-	TRBV19	TRBJ2-1	-	CASSTTYNEQFF	TGTGCCAGTAGCACTACCTACAATGAGCAGTTCTTC
few	TRBV19	TRBJ1-1	-	CASRPTGNTEAFF	TGTGCCAGTAGACCGACAGGGAACACTGAAGCTTTCTTT
-	TRBV7-9	TRBJ1-1	TRBD1	CASSPSGTANTEAFF	TGTGCCAGCAGCCCTTCCGGGACAGCGAACACTGAAGCTTTCTTT
-	TRBV5-4	TRBJ1-2	TRBD1	CASSPRDRGTYGYTF	TGTGCCAGCAGCCCGAGGGACAGGGGAACCTATGGCTACACCTTC
-	TRBV6-1	TRBJ1-5	TRBD1	CASSRGQSNQPQHF	TGTGCCAGCAGTAGGGGGCAATCCAATCAGCCCCAGCATTTT
once	TRBV28	TRBJ2-7	-	CASSLGVRYEQYF	TGTGCCAGCAGTTTGGGAGTACGCTACGAGCAGTACTTC
-	TRBV6-4	TRBJ2-1	-	CASSDSGGGDEQFF	TGTGCCAGCAGTGACTCGGGCGGAGGGGATGAGCAGTTCTTC
few	TRBV9	TRBJ1-2	TRBD1	CASSVRPGQNYGYTF	TGTGCCAGCAGCGTACGACCGGGACAGAACTATGGCTACACCTTC
few	TRBV13	TRBJ2-1	TRBD2	CASSSRTRRNEQFF	TGTGCCAGCAGCTCGAGGACTAGACGGAATGAGCAGTTCTTC
-	TRBV6-4	TRBJ2-3	-	CASSDRRADTQYF	TGTGCCAGCAGTGACCGGAGGGCAGATACGCAGTATTTT
-	TRBV5-1	TRBJ1-1	TRBD1	CASSSDRVRSTEAFF	TGCGCCAGCAGCTCCGACAGGGTACGGTCCACTGAAGCTTTCTTT
-	TRBV14	TRBJ2-7	TRBD2	CASSRQTPGGTYEQYF	TGTGCCAGCAGCCGCCAGACCCCGGGGGGGACCTACGAGCAGTACTTC
-	TRBV10-3	TRBJ1-1	TRBD1	CAISVGTGNTEAFF	TGTGCCATCAGTGTGGGGACAGGGAACACTGAAGCTTTCTTT
-	TRBV13	TRBJ2-1	TRBD2	CASSSHPTSGRLYEQFF	TGTGCCAGCAGCTCCCATCCCACTAGCGGGAGGCTCTATGAGCAGTTCTTC
few	TRBV7-9	TRBJ1-1	-	CSSSLVGQRLLVPEAFF	TGTTCCAGCAGCTTAGTCGGACAAAGGCTCCTGGTCCCTGAAGCTTTCTTT
few	TRBV29-1	TRBJ1-1	-	CSVATGPEAFF	TGCAGCGTGGCGACTGGTCCTGAAGCTTTCTTT
-	TRBV6-1	TRBJ1-3	-	CASSEAGHPGNTIYF	TGTGCCAGCAGTGAAGCGGGACACCCTGGAAACACCATATATTTT
-	TRBV19	TRBJ2-7	-	CASSRPGSRYEQYF	TGTGCCAGTAGTAGACCCGGGAGCCGCTACGAGCAGTACTTC
-	TRBV9	TRBJ2-5	TRBD1	CASSLGTAQETQYF	TGTGCCAGCAGCTTGGGGACAGCCCAAGAGACCCAGTACTTC
few	TRBV28	TRBJ2-7	-	CASSEQGIHEQYF	TGTGCCAGCAGTGAACAGGGTATCCACGAGCAGTACTTC
-	TRBV9	TRBJ1-1	-	CASSGSGGGQNTEAFF	TGTGCCAGCAGCGGCTCCGGGGGAGGCCAGAACACTGAAGCTTTCTTT
-	TRBV5-1	TRBJ2-5	TRBD1	CASGRTGFSQETQYF	TGCGCCAGCGGACGGACAGGGTTTTCCCAAGAGACCCAGTACTTC
-	TRBV5-6	TRBJ2-2	-	CASSPGSGQSNTGELFF	TGTGCCAGCAGCCCCGGGTCAGGACAGTCGAACACCGGGGAGCTGTTTTTT
-	TRBV5-6	TRBJ2-3	-	CASSLSPAGDTQYF	TGTGCCAGCAGCTTGAGTCCAGCAGGAGATACGCAGTATTTT
few	TRBV19	TRBJ2-1	TRBD2	CASSIVAGERDEQFF	TGTGCCAGTAGTATAGTAGCGGGAGAAAGAGATGAGCAGTTCTTC
-	TRBV19	TRBJ1-5	TRBD1	CATAGTGNQPQHF	TGTGCCACGGCCGGGACAGGCAATCAGCCCCAGCATTTT
-	TRBV19	TRBJ1-5	-	CASSSRVYQPQHF	TGTGCCAGTAGTAGCAGGGTTTATCAGCCCCAGCATTTT
-	TRBV28	TRBJ1-2	-	CASSKRQVRTFYGYTF	TGTGCCAGCAGTAAACGACAGGTGCGGACTTTCTATGGCTACACCTTC
-	TRBV5-6	TRBJ1-2	TRBD1	CASSLGTDGYTF	TGTGCCAGCAGCCTGGGGACAGATGGCTACACCTTC
-	TRBV6-1	TRBJ2-7	TRBD1	CASSGQAGDEQYF	TGTGCCAGCAGCGGACAGGCCGGGGACGAGCAGTACTTC
-	TRBV6-5	TRBJ2-7	TRBD2	CASSYGLAGASYEQYF	TGTGCCAGCAGTTACGGACTAGCGGGAGCCTCCTACGAGCAGTACTTC
-	TRBV19	TRBJ2-7	-	CASSVGRDYEQYF	TGTGCCAGTAGTGTAGGACGGGACTACGAGCAGTACTTC
once	TRBV19	TRBJ1-1	-	CASRAVGRSTEAFF	TGTGCCAGTAGGGCTGTGGGGAGGAGCACTGAAGCTTTCTTT
-	TRBV28	TRBJ2-7	TRBD2	CASSYPLAGISYEQYF	TGTGCCAGCAGTTACCCACTAGCGGGAATTTCCTACGAGCAGTACTTC
few	TRBV30	TRBJ2-7	-	CAWSVRDMSYEQYF	TGTGCCTGGAGTGTCCGGGACATGAGCTACGAGCAGTACTTC
-	TRBV5-1	TRBJ1-2	TRBD1	CASSRDSPNYGYTF	TGCGCCAGCAGTCGGGACAGCCCTAACTATGGCTACACCTTC
few	TRBV2	TRBJ2-2	-	CASSDYSANTGELFF	TGTGCCAGCAGTGACTATAGCGCGAACACCGGGGAGCTGTTTTTT
-	TRBV7-9	TRBJ1-1	-	CASSLNLKAFF	TGTGCCAGCAGCTTAAACCTAAAAGCTTTCTTT
-	TRBV28	TRBJ1-5	TRBD1	CASSSRTGSWQPQHF	TGTGCCAGCAGTTCGAGGACAGGGTCCTGGCAGCCCCAGCATTTT
-	TRBV7-6	TRBJ2-2	TRBD2	CASSPPAGGAELTGELFF	TGTGCCAGCAGCCCCCCCGCGGGAGGCGCAGAACTCACCGGGGAGCTGTTTTTT